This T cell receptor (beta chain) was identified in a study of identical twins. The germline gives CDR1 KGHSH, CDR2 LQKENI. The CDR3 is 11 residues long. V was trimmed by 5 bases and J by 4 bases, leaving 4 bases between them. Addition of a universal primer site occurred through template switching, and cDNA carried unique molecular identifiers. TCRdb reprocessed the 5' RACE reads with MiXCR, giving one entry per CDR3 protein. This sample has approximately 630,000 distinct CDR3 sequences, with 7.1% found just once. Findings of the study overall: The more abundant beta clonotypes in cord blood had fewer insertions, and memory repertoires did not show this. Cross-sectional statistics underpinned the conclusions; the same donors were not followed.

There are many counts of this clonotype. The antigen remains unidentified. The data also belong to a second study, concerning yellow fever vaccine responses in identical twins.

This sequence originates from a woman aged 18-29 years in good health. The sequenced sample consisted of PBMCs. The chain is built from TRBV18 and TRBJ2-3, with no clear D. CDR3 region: CASSSSDTQYF. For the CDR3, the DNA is TGTGCCAGCTCATCCTCAGATACGCAGTATTTT.